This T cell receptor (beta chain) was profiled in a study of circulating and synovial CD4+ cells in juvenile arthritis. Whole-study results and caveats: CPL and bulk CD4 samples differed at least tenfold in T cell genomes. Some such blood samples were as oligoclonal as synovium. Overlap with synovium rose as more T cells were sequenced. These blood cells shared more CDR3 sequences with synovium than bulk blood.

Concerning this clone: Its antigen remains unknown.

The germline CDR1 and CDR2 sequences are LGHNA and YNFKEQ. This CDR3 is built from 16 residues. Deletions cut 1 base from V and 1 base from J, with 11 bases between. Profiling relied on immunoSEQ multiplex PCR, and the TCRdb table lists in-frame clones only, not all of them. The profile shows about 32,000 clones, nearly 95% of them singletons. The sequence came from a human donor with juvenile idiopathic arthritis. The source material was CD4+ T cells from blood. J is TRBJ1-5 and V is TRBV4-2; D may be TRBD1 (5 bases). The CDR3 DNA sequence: TGTGCCAGCAGCCAAGTTGCGGGGGGAAGCAATCAGCCCCAGCATTTT. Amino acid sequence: CASSQVAGGSNQPQHF.